A single sample gave rise to the 10 T cell receptor beta chains below, sequenced in a study of blood T cell repertoires in COVID-19. TCRdb's table, derived via immunoSEQ multiplex PCR, lists solely in-frame clones and lacks some. This table holds 120,000 to 150,000 clones, about 88% found once. The sample taken for sequencing was peripheral blood. All receptors derive from a human donor with acute or convalescent COVID-19. The donor label of this sample is uncertain.

J is TRBJ2-4 and V is TRBV2; weak D call: TRBD2 (6 bases). Germline assignment: CDR1 SNHLY and CDR2 FYNNEI. This CDR3 has 11 residues. V lost 4 bases and J lost 9, with 7 bases in between. The CDR3 nucleotides are TGTGCCAGCAGTGCCGGGAGCATTCAGTACTTC. This translates into CASSAGSIQYF.

J is TRBJ1-6 and V is TRBV7-3; possible D gene TRBD1, 6 bases. Deletions cut 5 bases from V and 10 bases from J, with 15 bases between. This CDR3 is 14 amino acids long. CDR1 is SGHTA, CDR2 FQGTGA, per germline. In DNA, the CDR3 is TGTGCCAGCAGCCTCGGGGCAGGGGCCTCACCCCTCCACTTT. Amino acids: CASSLGAGASPLHF.

The genes are TRBV27 and TRBJ1-6; D is unresolved. This CDR3 contains 14 residues. Germline V gives CDR1 MNHEY, CDR2 SMNVEV (reference sequence). Trimming took 6 bases from V and 7 from J, leaving 13 bases between them. The CDR3 loop reads CASSPQSRNSPLHF. CDR3 nucleotide sequence: TGTGCCAGCAGCCCCCAGTCCAGGAATTCACCCCTCCACTTT.

V and J are TRBV19 and TRBJ2-6, with 7 bases identical to TRBD1. Germline-derived CDR1 and CDR2 are LNHDA and SQIVND (reference sequence). V lost 6 bases to trimming and J lost 2 bases; unmatched junction nucleotides: 4. CDR3 size: 15 residues. CDR3 bases: TGTGCCAGTAGAGAAGGGGGCACTGGGGCCAACGTCCTGACTTTC. Protein: CASREGGTGANVLTF.

The chain uses TRBV5-1 and TRBJ1-2, with 11 bases lining up with TRBD1. J lost 4 bases, V lost 5 bases, and 4 bases had no gene match. This CDR3 spans 14 amino acids. Germline V gene sequence: CDR1 SGHRS, CDR2 YFSETQ. Here the CDR3 reads CASRSGQGVYGYTF. CDR3 coding DNA: TGCGCCAGCAGATCGGGACAGGGGGTCTATGGCTACACCTTC.

J is TRBJ2-2 and V is TRBV12-3 or TRBV12-4; tentatively, D is TRBD1 (5 bases). The V end was cut by 5 bases, the J end by 5 bases, with 6 bases between. The CDR3 has 12 residues. CDR3 protein: CASSKGTGELFF. The CDR3 DNA sequence: TGTGCCAGCAGTAAGGGGACCGGGGAGCTGTTTTTT.

J is TRBJ1-1 and V is TRBV2; 9 bases line up with TRBD1. Germline V lookup: CDR1 SNHLY, CDR2 FYNNEI. V shed 9 bases, J shed 1 base, and the junction held 12 bases outside the gene matches. The CDR3 totals 16 residues. In DNA, the CDR3 is TGTGCCAGTACCGGACAGGGGCTTAAGGGGAACACTGAAGCTTTCTTT. It yields the protein CASTGQGLKGNTEAFF.

V is TRBV6-4 and J is TRBJ2-1, with 16 bases aligning to TRBD2. Unmatched junction bases numbered 2, after V lost 2 bases and J lost 7 bases. Germline V CDR1 and CDR2: MRHNA, SNTAGT. The CDR3 extends over 16 amino acids. The CDR3 nucleotides are TGTGCCAGCAGTGACCGGGGACTAGCGGGGGGGAATGAGCAGTTCTTC. Translation gives CASSDRGLAGGNEQFF.

The rearrangement uses TRBV24-1 and TRBJ1-2; 7 nucleotides align to TRBD1. V shed 7 bases and J 5 bases; nucleotides not matched to a gene: 12. Germline V CDR1 and CDR2: KGHDR, SFDVKD. CDR3 length equals 15 residues. The chain's CDR3 is CATSGKGAGEYGYTF. The DNA of the CDR3 is TGTGCCACCAGCGGTAAGGGGGCAGGGGAATATGGCTACACCTTC.

The chain links TRBV30 to TRBJ1-6; D is undetermined. Germline V gene sequence: CDR1 GTSNPN, CDR2 SVGIG (reference sequence). V was shortened by 4 bases and J by 7 bases, with 17 bases between the two germline ends. The CDR3 is 15 residues long. This CDR3 is CAWNPLGLENSPLHF. The CDR3 DNA reads TGTGCCTGGAATCCATTGGGCCTGGAAAATTCACCCCTCCACTTT.